This T cell receptor (beta chain) is from a study of blood T cell repertoires in COVID-19. Study details: From the United States, Italy and Spain came samples of acute and convalescent COVID-19. Sources were T cells, B-cell-depleted T cells, or PBMCs; the material itself was cDNA or gDNA.

Trimming cost V 3 bases and J 0 bases; bases outside gene matches: 2. Germline-derived CDR1 and CDR2 are MNHNS and SASEGT. This CDR3 is built from 15 residues. As handled by the study authors: Estimated nucleated cell counts came from reference gene primer amplification. Using immunoSEQ multiplex PCR, the repertoire was profiled, and TCRdb retains in-frame clones only, with some absent. V and J calls and clone size are as listed in that table; D and trimming were resolved from the DNA. Altogether over 85,000 clones are present, 70% to 90% being singletons, with the ten largest covering around 12%. V is TRBV6-1 and J is TRBJ1-3, with 7 bases that match TRBD1. Sequencing used peripheral blood. This receptor was identified in a human donor in a cohort sampled during active COVID-19. The CDR3: CASSERQGSGNTIYF. In nucleotides, the CDR3 is TGTGCCAGCAGTGAGCGACAGGGCTCTGGAAACACCATATATTTT.